The present entry profiles one T cell receptor beta chain with its context. The antigen is not known. This entry comes from a study of CD8 T cells in ankylosing spondylitis. TCRdb passed the 5' RACE reads through MiXCR, listing each CDR3 protein once. The sample shows about 220,000 distinct CDR3 sequences, about 17% of them seen only once. Germline V lookup: CDR1 LNHNV, CDR2 YYDKDF (reference sequence). CDR3 length: 16 residues. Deletions cut 0 bases from V and 8 bases from J, with 19 bases between. Overall study findings and caveats: Within ankylosing spondylitis blood, a TCR beta motif made up of roughly eight highly homologous variants appeared to be characteristic.

The specimen sequenced was blood, either unsorted or a sorted T cell fraction (not recorded which). The chain has TRBV15 and TRBJ1-2, with a tentative D call TRBD1 (6 bases). The TCR comes from a male donor with ankylosing spondylitis. Written as DNA, the CDR3 is TGTGCCACCAGCAGAGATCACGGACAGCTCTCTTCGGGCTACACCTTC. Protein: CATSRDHGQLSSGYTF.